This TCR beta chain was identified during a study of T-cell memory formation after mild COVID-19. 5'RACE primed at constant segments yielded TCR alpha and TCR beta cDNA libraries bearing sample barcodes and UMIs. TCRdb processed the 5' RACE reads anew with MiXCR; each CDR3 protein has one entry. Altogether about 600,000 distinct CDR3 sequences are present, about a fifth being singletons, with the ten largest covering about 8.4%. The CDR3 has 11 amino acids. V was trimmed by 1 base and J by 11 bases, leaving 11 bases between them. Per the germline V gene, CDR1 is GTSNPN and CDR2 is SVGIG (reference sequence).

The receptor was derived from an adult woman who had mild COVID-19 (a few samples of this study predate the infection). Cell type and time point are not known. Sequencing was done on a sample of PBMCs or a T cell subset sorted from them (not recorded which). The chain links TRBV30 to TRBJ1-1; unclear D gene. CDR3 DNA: TGTGCCTGGAGTGGCGGGGTCTTGGCTTTCTTT. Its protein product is CAWSGGVLAFF.